This T cell receptor beta chain was sequenced in a study of blood T cell repertoires in COVID-19. TCRdb keeps only in-frame clones here, not all; method: immunoSEQ multiplex PCR. The sample has 200,000 to 250,000 clones, roughly 80% seen once. Trimming took off 6 bases at V and 1 base at J, with 6 bases between the two ends. The V gene's germline CDR1 is SQVTM and CDR2 ANQGSEA. The CDR3 runs 11 residues. The sample taken for sequencing was PBMCs or T cells enriched from blood (not recorded which). The genes are TRBV29-1 and TRBJ1-1; unclear D gene. The origin of this receptor is a woman in her fifties or sixties who had been exposed to COVID-19. The CDR3 region is CSVPGNTEAFF. CDR3 in DNA: TGCAGCGTCCCCGGGAACACTGAAGCTTTCTTT. Based on the CDR3 plus reference TRBV29-1 and TRBJ1-1, the full variable domain is SAVISQKPSRDICQRGTSLTIQCQVDSQVTMMFWYRQQPGQSLTLIATANQGSEATYESGFVIDKFPISRPNLTFSTLTVSNMSPEDSSIYLCSVPGNTEAFFGQGTRLTVV.